Listed below are T cell receptor beta chains from one sample, sequenced in a study of Ad26.COV2.S vaccination and SARS-CoV-2 variants. Clones were sequenced by immunoSEQ multiplex PCR, and TCRdb holds only the in-frame ones, with some missing. In the table there are about 350,000 clones, around nine tenths of which are singletons. Here the sequenced sample was peripheral blood, taken in a trial of Ad26.COV2.S vaccine versus placebo. The receptor source for this set is a person between 18 and 65 years old who received the Ad26.COV2.S COVID-19 vaccine or a placebo. CDR3s include the opening cysteine and the closing phenylalanine or tryptophan. D genes are given only for firm matches. Clone size is stated in some rows and not others, as once, few, many or a class when expanded.

V gene: TRBV28; J gene: TRBJ1-1; D gene: .; clone size: .; CDR3 DNA: TGTGCCAGCAGTTCTATTCAGGGGTTCACTGAAGCTTTCTTT; CDR3 protein: CASSSIQGFTEAFF
V gene: TRBV28; J gene: TRBJ1-1; D gene: TRBD1; clone size: .; CDR3 DNA: TGTGCCAGCAGCACGACAGGGATCGGAGCTTTCTTT; CDR3 protein: CASSTTGIGAFF
V gene: TRBV10-3; J gene: TRBJ2-7; D gene: TRBD1; clone size: .; CDR3 DNA: TGTGCCATCGGTCCAAAACGGCAGGGGGCTCGAGAGGAGCAGTACTTC; CDR3 protein: CAIGPKRQGAREEQYF
V gene: TRBV28; J gene: TRBJ1-5; D gene: TRBD1; clone size: .; CDR3 DNA: TGTGCCAGCAGTTCCGGGACAGGGACGCCGGGGGATCAGCCCCAGCATTTT; CDR3 protein: CASSSGTGTPGDQPQHF
V gene: TRBV27; J gene: TRBJ2-7; D gene: .; clone size: .; CDR3 DNA: TGTGTTGGAAACGAAGGGAATTCCTCCTACGAGCAGTACTTC; CDR3 protein: CVGNEGNSSYEQYF
V gene: TRBV29-1; J gene: TRBJ2-1; D gene: TRBD2; clone size: .; CDR3 DNA: TGCAGCGTTGAAGACCGGACTAGCGGGAGCTCCAATGAGCAGTTCTTC; CDR3 protein: CSVEDRTSGSSNEQFF
V gene: TRBV18; J gene: TRBJ2-7; D gene: TRBD2; clone size: .; CDR3 DNA: TGTGCCAGCTCACCACTTGGGACTAGCGGTTCCTACGAGCAGTACTTC; CDR3 protein: CASSPLGTSGSYEQYF
V gene: TRBV19; J gene: TRBJ1-2; D gene: .; clone size: .; CDR3 DNA: TGTGCCAGTAGTTCGGGGGGGCCCTGGGGCTACACCTTC; CDR3 protein: CASSSGGPWGYTF
V gene: TRBV4-3; J gene: TRBJ2-3; D gene: .; clone size: .; CDR3 DNA: TGCGCCAGCAGCCAGACACTCGCAGATACGCAGTATTTT; CDR3 protein: CASSQTLADTQYF
V gene: TRBV3-1/TRBV3-2; J gene: TRBJ1-2; D gene: .; clone size: .; CDR3 DNA: TGTGCCAGCAGAGTGAAGAATTATGGCTACACCTTC; CDR3 protein: CASRVKNYGYTF
V gene: TRBV27; J gene: TRBJ2-7; D gene: TRBD1; clone size: .; CDR3 DNA: TGTGCCAGCAGTGGGACAGGGGCCTACGAGCAGTACTTC; CDR3 protein: CASSGTGAYEQYF
V gene: TRBV11-1; J gene: TRBJ1-2; D gene: .; clone size: .; CDR3 DNA: TGTGCCAGCAGCATGCTCGAGGGTACCTATGGCTACACCTTC; CDR3 protein: CASSMLEGTYGYTF
V gene: TRBV13; J gene: TRBJ2-1; D gene: TRBD2; clone size: .; CDR3 DNA: TGTGCCAGCAGCTTAGCCCTGCTAGCGGGAGGGCCCTACAATGAGCAGTTCTTC; CDR3 protein: CASSLALLAGGPYNEQFF
V gene: TRBV10-1; J gene: TRBJ2-5; D gene: .; clone size: .; CDR3 DNA: TGCGCCAGCAGTATCGGACACCCGAGACAAGAGACCCAGTACTTC; CDR3 protein: CASSIGHPRQETQYF
V gene: TRBV19; J gene: TRBJ1-2; D gene: .; clone size: .; CDR3 DNA: TGTGCCAGTAGAGAACGATATGGCTACACCTTC; CDR3 protein: CASRERYGYTF
V gene: TRBV6-5; J gene: TRBJ2-2; D gene: .; clone size: .; CDR3 DNA: TGTGCCAGCAGTTACTCGAGGGAGAACACCGGGGAGCTGTTTTTT; CDR3 protein: CASSYSRENTGELFF
V gene: TRBV19; J gene: TRBJ1-3; D gene: TRBD1; clone size: .; CDR3 DNA: TGTGCCAGTAGCCGGGGACAGTTAAGCTCTGGAAACACCATATATTTT; CDR3 protein: CASSRGQLSSGNTIYF
V gene: TRBV2; J gene: TRBJ1-6; D gene: .; clone size: few; CDR3 DNA: TGTGCCAGTTGCCCGGGGGGCAATTCACCCCTCCACTTT; CDR3 protein: CASCPGGNSPLHF
V gene: TRBV19; J gene: TRBJ2-4; D gene: .; clone size: .; CDR3 DNA: TGTGCCAGTAGTCCCGGGACACCCTCAGATCAGTACTTC; CDR3 protein: CASSPGTPSDQYF
V gene: TRBV28; J gene: TRBJ2-7; D gene: .; clone size: .; CDR3 DNA: TGTGCCAGCAGTTTAGAGGGAATCTCCTACGAGCAGTACTTC; CDR3 protein: CASSLEGISYEQYF
V gene: TRBV14; J gene: TRBJ1-1; D gene: .; clone size: .; CDR3 DNA: TGTGCCAGCAGCCAGTCGGGAGTCATGAACACTGAAGCTTTCTTT; CDR3 protein: CASSQSGVMNTEAFF
V gene: TRBV5-6; J gene: TRBJ1-5; D gene: .; clone size: .; CDR3 DNA: TGTGCCAGCAGCCTGGCGGGGGTTGGACAGCCCCAGCATTTT; CDR3 protein: CASSLAGVGQPQHF
V gene: TRBV2; J gene: TRBJ1-4; D gene: .; clone size: .; CDR3 DNA: TGTGCCAGCAGGGGAGAGGTAGCAGTAGGCGAAAAACTGTTTTTT; CDR3 protein: CASRGEVAVGEKLFF
V gene: TRBV7-9; J gene: TRBJ1-1; D gene: .; clone size: .; CDR3 DNA: TGTGCCAGCAGCCCCCAGGCAGGCCTGGAGAAAGCTTTCTTT; CDR3 protein: CASSPQAGLEKAFF
V gene: TRBV21-1; J gene: TRBJ1-2; D gene: .; clone size: .; CDR3 DNA: TGTGCCAGCGTATGGGCCCCACTTTATGATGGCTACACCTTC; CDR3 protein: CASVWAPLYDGYTF
V gene: TRBV19; J gene: TRBJ1-2; D gene: .; clone size: .; CDR3 DNA: TGTGCCAGTAACCCCGGCGTCTATGAATCCCCTTATGGCTACACCTTC; CDR3 protein: CASNPGVYESPYGYTF
V gene: TRBV3-1/TRBV3-2; J gene: TRBJ1-1; D gene: .; clone size: .; CDR3 DNA: TGTGCCAGCAGCCAGGGCATAGGTGAAGCTTTCTTT; CDR3 protein: CASSQGIGEAFF
V gene: TRBV7-8; J gene: TRBJ2-2; D gene: .; clone size: .; CDR3 DNA: TGTGCCAGCAGCTCTAAAGTATTGGAAACCGGGGAGCTGTTTTTT; CDR3 protein: CASSSKVLETGELFF
V gene: TRBV19; J gene: TRBJ2-2; D gene: TRBD1; clone size: .; CDR3 DNA: TGTGCCAGTAATGCAGGGGGCATTAACACCGGGGAGCTGTTTTTT; CDR3 protein: CASNAGGINTGELFF
V gene: TRBV29-1; J gene: TRBJ1-2; D gene: .; clone size: many; CDR3 DNA: TGCAGCGTTGGGGCAGGGTATGATGGCTACACCTTC; CDR3 protein: CSVGAGYDGYTF
V gene: TRBV12-3/TRBV12-4; J gene: TRBJ2-7; D gene: .; clone size: .; CDR3 DNA: TGTGCCAGCACCCAGGGCCGTGCGGACGAGCAGTACTTC; CDR3 protein: CASTQGRADEQYF
V gene: TRBV9; J gene: TRBJ2-7; D gene: .; clone size: .; CDR3 DNA: TGTGCCAGCAGCGTAGGTCAGGAGATTTTCTACGAGCAGTACTTC; CDR3 protein: CASSVGQEIFYEQYF
V gene: TRBV11-3; J gene: TRBJ2-2; D gene: .; clone size: .; CDR3 DNA: TGTGCCAGCAGCTTAGCCGGGTCCTACACCGGGGAGCTGTTTTTT; CDR3 protein: CASSLAGSYTGELFF
V gene: TRBV2; J gene: TRBJ1-3; D gene: .; clone size: few; CDR3 DNA: TGTGCCAGCATATGGAGCTCTGGAAACACCATATATTTT; CDR3 protein: CASIWSSGNTIYF
V gene: TRBV10-3; J gene: TRBJ2-1; D gene: .; clone size: .; CDR3 DNA: TGTGCCGTCAACGGGGGAAGAGGGTCGTTCAGGCAGTTCTTC; CDR3 protein: CAVNGGRGSFRQFF
V gene: TRBV5-8; J gene: TRBJ1-6; D gene: .; clone size: .; CDR3 DNA: TGTGCCAGCAGGCCGCTTAGCTCACCCCTCCACTTT; CDR3 protein: CASRPLSSPLHF
V gene: TRBV18; J gene: TRBJ1-1; D gene: .; clone size: .; CDR3 DNA: TGTGCCAGCTCACCATTCAGCGGGGACACTGAAGCTTTCTTT; CDR3 protein: CASSPFSGDTEAFF
V gene: TRBV25-1; J gene: TRBJ2-7; D gene: TRBD1; clone size: .; CDR3 DNA: TGTGCCAGCAACATCCGGGACAGGACGTTAGAAGAGCAGTACTTC; CDR3 protein: CASNIRDRTLEEQYF
V gene: TRBV7-9; J gene: TRBJ2-7; D gene: .; clone size: .; CDR3 DNA: TGTGCCAGCAGCTTTGTCAACGACCCCCCCCAGCAGTACTTC; CDR3 protein: CASSFVNDPPQQYF
V gene: TRBV19; J gene: TRBJ2-5; D gene: .; clone size: .; CDR3 DNA: TGTGCCAGTAGTAAGGGCAATACAGGGAAAGAGACCCAGTACTTC; CDR3 protein: CASSKGNTGKETQYF